The 21 T cell receptor beta chains below were found in one sample sequenced in a study of blood T cell repertoires in COVID-19. Produced via immunoSEQ multiplex PCR; TCRdb's table is partial and in-frame only. The sample lists approximately 230,000 clones; around 86% were seen once. The sample comprised PBMCs or T cells enriched from blood (not recorded which). Source of these receptors: a man in his forties or fifties who had recovered from COVID-19.

The V gene is TRBV30, the J gene TRBJ2-3; perhaps TRBD2 as D (5 bases). Trimming cost V 4 bases and J 6 bases, with 20 bases left between them. CDR1 and CDR2 (germline): GTSNPN, SVGIG (reference sequence). This CDR3 is 15 amino acids long. CDR3 DNA: TGTGCCTGGAAAGGCGAAGGTACGGGGTGGGATACGCAGTATTTT. Its protein product is CAWKGEGTGWDTQYF.

The chain combines TRBV2 with TRBJ1-4; D is possibly TRBD1 (6 bases). Germline V CDR1 and CDR2: SNHLY, FYNNEI. The CDR3 contains 13 residues. V was pared by 6 bases and J by 8 bases, with 13 bases between. The CDR3, as DNA: TGTGCCAGCAGGACAGGTGGTCGGGAAAAACTGTTTTTT. It encodes CASRTGGREKLFF.

J is TRBJ2-5 and V is TRBV19; D is perhaps TRBD1 (8 bases). CDR1 and CDR2 from the germline V gene are LNHDA and SQIVND (reference sequence). CDR3 length: 14 residues. V was cut by 5 bases and J by 4 bases, with 14 bases left in between. The CDR3 DNA follows: TGTGCCAGTAGTGCTACAGGGGGGGGAGAGACCCAGTACTTC. It specifies CASSATGGGETQYF.

This chain uses TRBV6-2 or TRBV6-3 with TRBJ1-1, with D possibly matching TRBD1 (6 bases). The CDR3 runs to 14 residues. Looked up from germline, CDR1 is MNHEY and CDR2 is SVGEGT. V lost 6 bases to trimming and J lost 1 base, with 12 bases between them. CDR3 region: CASSPDRRNTEAFF. Written as DNA, the CDR3 is TGTGCCAGCAGCCCCGACAGGCGGAACACTGAAGCTTTCTTT.

This clone turned up a few times. V and J are TRBV29-1 and TRBJ1-1, with unresolved D. Germline V lookup: CDR1 SQVTM, CDR2 ANQGSEA. V was shortened by 8 bases and J by 0 bases, with 10 bases between the two germline ends. This CDR3 spans 12 amino acids. The CDR3 region has the DNA TGCAGCTCACAGAAGATGAACACTGAAGCTTTCTTT. The encoded protein is CSSQKMNTEAFF. Supplemented by reference TRBV29-1 and TRBJ1-1, the full variable domain reads SAVISQKPSRDICQRGTSLTIQCQVDSQVTMMFWYRQQPGQSLTLIATANQGSEATYESGFVIDKFPISRPNLTFSTLTVSNMSPEDSSIYLCSSQKMNTEAFFGQGTRLTVV.

This rearrangement joins TRBV5-1 to TRBJ2-1, with 13 bases aligning to TRBD2. J lost 2 bases, V lost 2 bases, and 4 bases had no gene match. The CDR3 length is 17 residues. Germline CDR1 is SGHRS and CDR2 is YFSETQ. As DNA, the CDR3 is TGCGCCAGCAGCTTAGCCGGGACTAGCGGGGCCTACAATGAGCAGTTCTTC. It encodes CASSLAGTSGAYNEQFF.

V is TRBV19 and J is TRBJ1-6; a weak D match, TRBD1 (6 bases). CDR1 is LNHDA, CDR2 SQIVND, per germline (reference sequence). The germline V and J ends were trimmed by 3 bases and 10 bases, with 16 bases remaining between them. The CDR3 spans 15 residues. The CDR3 nucleotides are TGTGCCAGTAGTATTAGGGACACCCTGCGGTCACCCCTCCACTTT. This sequence encodes CASSIRDTLRSPLHF.

The rearrangement uses TRBV28 and TRBJ2-1; D is perhaps TRBD2 (7 bases). V gave up 2 bases and J gave up 4 bases, with 12 bases separating them. In germline, CDR1 is MDHEN, CDR2 SYDVKM. The CDR3 extends over 15 amino acids. As DNA, the CDR3 is TGTGCCAGCAGTTTAAGAGGGGGGGTTTACAATGAGCAGTTCTTC. Translating it yields CASSLRGGVYNEQFF. Full variable domain (missing parts from reference TRBV28 and TRBJ2-1): DVKVTQSSRYLVKRTGEKVFLECVQDMDHENMFWYRQDPGLGLRLIYFSYDVKMKEKGDIPEGYSVSREKKERFSLILESASTNQTSMYLCASSLRGGVYNEQFFGPGTRLTVL.

This clone has only one observation. The chain couples TRBV2 to TRBJ1-4, with D maybe TRBD1 (5 bases). Germline V gene lookup returns CDR1 SNHLY and CDR2 FYNNEI. With 6 bases removed from V and 7 bases from J, the gap between germline ends came to 21 bases. This CDR3 region has 16 residues. The DNA of the CDR3 is TGTGCCAGCAGCCCCACTGGGGGGGGAAAGGGTGAAAAACTGTTTTTT. It specifies CASSPTGGGKGEKLFF.

V is TRBV19 and J is TRBJ1-2; maybe TRBD1 (5 bases). The CDR3 covers 12 residues. Per the germline V gene, CDR1 is LNHDA and CDR2 is SQIVND (reference sequence). The V end was cut by 5 bases, the J end by 10 bases, with 14 bases between. CDR3 protein: CASSFRVGVYTF. CDR3 nucleotides: TGTGCCAGTAGTTTCAGGGTAGGCGTCTACACCTTC.

The CDR3 loop reads CASGTGDNSPLHF. The CDR3 bases are TGCGCCAGCGGGACAGGGGATAATTCACCCCTCCACTTT. The rearrangement joins TRBV5-1 to TRBJ1-6, with TRBD1 matching over 10 bases. The CDR3 has 13 amino acids. From germline, CDR1 is SGHRS and CDR2 YFSETQ. Unmatched junction bases numbered 0, after V lost 7 bases and J lost 5 bases.

The gene calls are TRBV30 and TRBJ1-5, with D hard to call. The length of the CDR3 is 13 residues. Germline V gene data show CDR1 as GTSNPN and CDR2 as SVGIG (reference sequence). The V end was cut by 2 bases, the J end by 7 bases, with 12 bases between. This CDR3 reads CAWSRTGRQPQHF. The CDR3, as DNA: TGTGCCTGGAGTAGAACGGGGAGGCAGCCCCAGCATTTT. Full variable domain (rest looked up from reference TRBV30 and TRBJ1-5): SQTIHQWPATLVQPVGSPLSLECTVEGTSNPNLYWYRQAAGRGLQLLFYSVGIGQISSEVPQNLSASRPQDRQFILSSKKLLLSDSGFYLCAWSRTGRQPQHFGDGTRLSIL.

The chain joins TRBV28 to TRBJ2-3; D possibly corresponds to TRBD1 (5 bases). Trimming cost V 3 bases and J 6 bases, with 19 bases left between them. The CDR3 is 16 residues long. From germline, CDR1 is MDHEN and CDR2 SYDVKM. CDR3 in amino acids: CASSFSQGRIVDTQYF. The CDR3 DNA sequence: TGTGCCAGCAGTTTCTCGCAGGGCAGGATAGTCGATACGCAGTATTTT. Together with reference TRBV28 and TRBJ2-3, the CDR3 gives the full variable domain: DVKVTQSSRYLVKRTGEKVFLECVQDMDHENMFWYRQDPGLGLRLIYFSYDVKMKEKGDIPEGYSVSREKKERFSLILESASTNQTSMYLCASSFSQGRIVDTQYFGPGTRLTVL.

The chain couples TRBV29-1 to TRBJ2-3; D gene ambiguous. CDR3 size: 12 residues. The V gene lost 4 bases and the J gene lost 2 bases, with 7 bases spanning the gap. Germline CDR1 and CDR2: SQVTM and ANQGSEA. The CDR3 loop is CSVGLDTDTQYF. The DNA of the CDR3 is TGCAGCGTTGGCCTAGACACAGATACGCAGTATTTT.

This clone was recorded only once. The CDR3, as DNA: TGTGCCAGCAGTCTACCGGGGATTACGCAGTATTTT. Residues: CASSLPGITQYF. This chain connects TRBV14 to TRBJ2-3; weak D call: TRBD2 (5 bases). Germline values: CDR1 SGHDN, CDR2 FVKESK. Trimming removed 6 bases at V and 8 bases at J, with 12 bases between. This CDR3 region has 12 residues. The complete variable domain, with remaining parts taken from reference TRBV14 and TRBJ2-3, reads EAGVTQFPSHSVIEKGQTVTLRCDPISGHDNLYWYRRVMGKEIKFLLHFVKESKQDESGMPNNRFLAERTGGTYSTLKVQPAELEDSGVYFCASSLPGITQYFGPGTRLTVL.

The chain employs TRBV7-2 and TRBJ1-6; 9 nucleotides line up with TRBD1. The trim removed 8 bases at V and 10 bases at J, leaving 9 bases unmatched. Germline loops: CDR1 SGHTA, CDR2 FQGNSA. There are 14 residues in the CDR3. The CDR3 reads CASFSGTGISPLHF. CDR3 bases: TGTGCCAGCTTCTCCGGGACAGGGATCTCACCCCTCCACTTT. The full variable domain, with the rest looked up from reference TRBV7-2 and TRBJ1-6, is GAGVSQSPSNKVTEKGKDVELRCDPISGHTALYWYRQSLGQGLEFLIYFQGNSAPDKSGLPSDRFSAERTGGSVSTLTIQRTQQEDSAVYLCASFSGTGISPLHFGNGTRLTVT.

This rearrangement joins TRBV3-1 (or the pseudogene TRBV3-2) to TRBJ2-7, with 8 bases fitting TRBD2. The germline CDR1 and CDR2 sequences are LGHDT and YNNKEL (reference sequence). Germline trimming cut 0 bases from V and 1 base from J; bases unmatched to any gene: 5. The CDR3 spans 16 residues. The CDR3 DNA sequence: TGTGCCAGCAGCCAAGATCGACTAGCGATTTCCTACGAGCAGTACTTC. Protein product: CASSQDRLAISYEQYF.

This clone was recorded only once. The chain recombines TRBV3-1 (or the pseudogene TRBV3-2) with TRBJ2-1; D is uncertain. V was pared by 0 bases and J by 5 bases, with 11 bases between. The CDR3 is 15 amino acids. Germline V lookup: CDR1 LGHDT, CDR2 YNNKEL (reference sequence). DNA of the CDR3: TGTGCCAGCAGCCAAGATTTGGGCGACGACAATGAGCAGTTCTTC. Its translation: CASSQDLGDDNEQFF.

This clone was seen just once. The chain joins TRBV9 to TRBJ2-5, with 7 bases that match TRBD1. CDR1 is SGDLS, CDR2 YYNGEE, per germline. This CDR3 has 14 amino acids. V was pared by 4 bases and J by 1 base, with 4 bases of the junction left unmatched. This CDR3 is CASSPQGVQETQYF. Written as DNA, the CDR3 is TGTGCCAGCAGCCCCCAGGGGGTCCAAGAGACCCAGTACTTC.

V usage is TRBV7-6 and J usage is TRBJ1-2; D is possibly TRBD1 (5 bases). Trimming cost V 1 base and J 2 bases, with 11 bases left between them. Looked up from germline, CDR1 is SGHVS and CDR2 is FNYEAQ. The CDR3 extends over 15 amino acids. The CDR3 reads CASSLDLGGNYGYTF. DNA of the CDR3: TGTGCCAGCAGCTTAGATCTCGGGGGAAACTATGGCTACACCTTC.

This clone has only a few counts. The rearrangement uses TRBV3-1 (or the pseudogene TRBV3-2) and TRBJ2-1; TRBD2 might be the D (6 bases). Germline V gene sequence: CDR1 LGHDT, CDR2 YNNKEL (reference sequence). There are 12 residues in the CDR3. V was shortened by 1 base and J by 12 bases, with 10 bases between the two germline ends. The CDR3 DNA reads TGTGCCAGCAGCCAAGGATACGGGGGGCAGTTCTTC. As protein: CASSQGYGGQFF.